This T cell receptor beta chain was sequenced in a study of blood T cell repertoires in COVID-19. About the research overall: PBMCs, B-cell-depleted T cells, or T cells provided the cDNA or gDNA that made up the material.

Assay used: immunoSEQ multiplex PCR; TCRdb lists only in-frame clones, some missing. The sample contains roughly 90,000 clones, less than 85% of which appear only once. CDR3 length equals 14 residues. The V gene lost 4 bases and the J gene lost 0 bases, with 9 bases spanning the gap. Germline V gives CDR1 LGHDT, CDR2 YNNKEL (reference sequence). The V and J genes are TRBV3-1 (or the pseudogene TRBV3-2) and TRBJ1-1; tentative D call: TRBD1 (6 bases). The TCR was taken from a woman in her 70s with acute or convalescent COVID-19. Material for sequencing was peripheral blood. The CDR3 region has the DNA TGTGCCAGCAGCCTAGGACAGTTGAACACTGAAGCTTTCTTT. It translates to CASSLGQLNTEAFF.